A single sample gave rise to the 27 T cell receptor beta chains below, sequenced in a study of shared clonotypes between healthy human individuals. Profiling relied on immunoSEQ multiplex PCR, and the TCRdb table lists in-frame clones only, not all of them. Seen here are about 680,000 clones, about 80% observed once, and the top ten hold around 1.7%. The source material was memory CD4+ T cells sorted from blood. Regarding subset: CD45RA-negative fraction. The source is a woman aged 25 to 39 in good health.

The gene calls are TRBV27 and TRBJ1-5; possible D gene TRBD1, 5 bases. The CDR3 sequence is 15 residues long. Germline V gene lookup returns CDR1 MNHEY and CDR2 SMNVEV (reference sequence). V lost 6 bases and J lost 3, with 15 bases in between. The CDR3 bases are TGTGCCAGCAGCCTACAGGCCCTTAACAATCAGCCCCAGCATTTT. Amino acids: CASSLQALNNQPQHF.

The chain uses TRBV7-9 and TRBJ1-4; a possible D gene is TRBD1 (5 bases). Germline lookup yields CDR1 SEHNR and CDR2 FQNEAQ (reference sequence). The V gene lost 3 bases and the J gene lost 11 bases, with 19 bases spanning the gap. The CDR3 has 15 amino acids. CDR3 region: CASSLNPRSGDKLFF. The CDR3 DNA sequence: TGTGCCAGCAGCTTGAACCCAAGGAGCGGGGACAAACTGTTTTTT.

The chain is built from TRBV6-6 and TRBJ2-7; D possibly corresponds to TRBD2 (6 bases). Trimming took 1 base from V and 7 from J, leaving 8 bases between them. The length of the CDR3 is 12 residues. CDR1 and CDR2 from the germline V gene are MNHNY and SVGAGI (reference sequence). This CDR3 reads CASSYLAEEQYF. As DNA, the CDR3 is TGTGCCAGCAGTTACTTAGCGGAAGAGCAGTACTTC.

This rearrangement joins TRBV6-6 to TRBJ2-7; TRBD2 might be the D (6 bases). Germline CDR1 is MNHNY and CDR2 is SVGAGI (reference sequence). The CDR3 runs to 16 residues. With 5 bases removed from V and 0 bases from J, the gap between germline ends came to 17 bases. CDR3 region: CASSPLGRGGSYEQYF. CDR3 sequence (DNA): TGTGCCAGCAGTCCTCTAGGTAGGGGAGGCTCCTACGAGCAGTACTTC.

The V call is TRBV7-8, the J call TRBJ2-2; D perhaps matches TRBD1 (6 bases). Germline-derived CDR1 and CDR2 are SGHVS and FQNEAQ. This CDR3 is 16 amino acids long. V was cut by 3 bases and J by 0 bases, with 11 bases left in between. CDR3 in DNA: TGTGCCAGCAGCTTCTCAGGGGCCTCGAACACCGGGGAGCTGTTTTTT. Translating it yields CASSFSGASNTGELFF.

The count of this clone is one. The chain carries TRBV6-5 and TRBJ2-7, with 12 bases lining up with TRBD2. Losses at the gene ends were 4 bases for V and 4 bases for J; bases not matched to a gene: 5. Germline V gene sequence: CDR1 MNHEY, CDR2 SVGAGI. This CDR3 is built from 15 residues. CDR3 loop: CASSSLAGGAYEQYF. The CDR3 DNA reads TGTGCCAGCAGTTCGCTAGCGGGAGGGGCTTACGAGCAGTACTTC.

The CDR3 sequence is CASSPQGTSNQPQHF. The CDR3 coding sequence is TGTGCCAGCAGCCCACAGGGGACAAGCAATCAGCCCCAGCATTTT. The rearrangement links TRBV9 to TRBJ1-5, with 7 bases lining up with TRBD1. Germline V gene lookup returns CDR1 SGDLS and CDR2 YYNGEE. The CDR3 extends over 15 amino acids. Trimming cost V 4 bases and J 1 base; bases outside gene matches: 5.

This clone was found a few times. Other DNA sequences in the sample encode the same CDR3. V usage is TRBV7-2 and J usage is TRBJ2-1; D might be TRBD1 (6 bases). This CDR3 has 14 residues. Trimming took off 3 bases at V and 3 bases at J, with 9 bases between the two ends. CDR1 is SGHTA, CDR2 FQGNSA, per germline. The CDR3 sequence is CASSFDRSYNEQFF. The CDR3 coding sequence is TGTGCCAGCAGCTTCGACAGGAGCTACAATGAGCAGTTCTTC.

This CDR3 is CASSQFPRVADNYEQYF. Written as DNA, the CDR3 is TGCGCCAGCAGCCAATTCCCTAGGGTAGCGGACAACTACGAGCAGTACTTC. V usage is TRBV4-1 and J usage is TRBJ2-7; TRBD2 is a possible D gene (6 bases). Germline loops: CDR1 MGHRA, CDR2 YSYEKL. The germline V and J ends were trimmed by 2 bases and 3 bases, with 20 bases remaining between them. The CDR3 is 17 amino acids.

The J gene is TRBJ2-3, the V gene TRBV5-4; 7 positions match TRBD2. The length of the CDR3 is 17 residues. Germline-derived CDR1 and CDR2 are SGHNT and YYREEE (reference sequence). V lost 7 bases and J lost 7; bases outside the gene matches: 21. CDR3 sequence (DNA): TGTGCCAGCGGTCCACCTAACGGGAGGACTGGGAGGTATACGCAGTATTTT. This codes for CASGPPNGRTGRYTQYF.

The chain is built from TRBV6-5 and TRBJ1-1; 8 nucleotides match TRBD1. CDR1 and CDR2 from the germline V gene are MNHEY and SVGAGI. This CDR3 spans 14 amino acids. Trimming at V came to 6 bases and at J to 7 bases, leaving 10 bases not matched to a gene. CDR3 amino acids: CASSLTTGVGEAFF. The CDR3 DNA sequence: TGTGCCAGCAGCCTCACGACAGGGGTCGGTGAAGCTTTCTTT.

Comment on this clone: A much larger clone lies a single base off, so this may be a read error. The J gene is TRBJ2-7, the V gene TRBV6-6, with 10 bases matching TRBD2. V lost 10 bases and J lost 3; bases outside the gene matches: 12. The CDR3 has 15 amino acids. The V gene's germline CDR1 is MNHNY and CDR2 SVGAGI (reference sequence). The CDR3: CANSSRTSGHYEQYF. CDR3 in DNA: TGTGCCAACAGCTCTCGGACTAGCGGACACTACGAGCAGTACTTC.

This chain links TRBV6-5 with TRBJ1-2, with no clear D. Germline CDR1 and CDR2: MNHEY and SVGAGI. There are 15 residues in the CDR3. Trimming left V 4 bases short and J 4 bases short, with 16 bases between. This chain's CDR3 is CASSSTSPLAYGYTF. CDR3 in DNA: TGTGCCAGCAGTTCAACGTCGCCGCTCGCCTATGGCTACACCTTC.

This clone was counted a few times. The chain joins TRBV27 to TRBJ2-4; the D gene is possibly TRBD1 (6 bases). From germline, CDR1 is MNHEY and CDR2 SMNVEV (reference sequence). V lost 5 bases and J lost 7, with 18 bases in between. This CDR3 has 15 residues. CDR3 region: CASSERTVGRNIQYF. The CDR3 DNA reads TGTGCCAGCAGTGAGAGGACAGTAGGACGGAACATTCAGTACTTC.

The chain has TRBV2 and TRBJ2-5, with 9 nucleotides matching TRBD1. V trimming: 7 bases; J trimming: 1 base; junction bases outside the gene matches: 7. Germline V gene sequence: CDR1 SNHLY, CDR2 FYNNEI. The CDR3 has 15 amino acids. The CDR3 loop reads CASTRTGASQETQYF. The CDR3 DNA reads TGTGCCAGCACCAGGACAGGGGCGAGCCAAGAGACCCAGTACTTC.

The DNA of the CDR3 is TGTGCCAGCAGCCGACTAGGATCCACCTCCGCAGATACGCAGTATTTT. The encoded protein is CASSRLGSTSADTQYF. The chain employs TRBV2 and TRBJ2-3; tentative D call: TRBD2 (6 bases). CDR3 length equals 16 residues. Germline values: CDR1 SNHLY, CDR2 FYNNEI. V shed 6 bases and J shed 4 bases, with 20 bases lying between them. Combining the CDR3 with reference TRBV2 and TRBJ2-3 gives the whole variable domain EPEVTQTPSHQVTQMGQEVILRCVPISNHLYFYWYRQILGQKVEFLVSFYNNEISEKSEIFDDQFSVERPDGSNFTLKIRSTKLEDSAMYFCASSRLGSTSADTQYFGPGTRLTVL.

This clone was seen once. V is TRBV5-6 and J is TRBJ2-6, with D unclear. CDR1 is SGHDT, CDR2 YYEEEE, per germline. V was shortened by 5 bases and J by 2 bases, with 5 bases between the two germline ends. The CDR3 length is 13 residues. The CDR3 nucleotides are TGTGCCAGCAGGTGGGCTGGGGCCAACGTCCTGACTTTC. Amino acids: CASRWAGANVLTF.

This chain uses TRBV11-3 with TRBJ2-3; 9 nucleotides match TRBD2. CDR1 and CDR2 from the germline V gene are SGHNT and YENEEA. The junction had 3 bases not matched to a gene; V was cut back by 3 bases and J by 5 bases. CDR3 length: 14 amino acids. CDR3 in DNA: TGTGCCAGCAGCTTTGTAGCGGGAGTAGATACGCAGTATTTT. Translating gives CASSFVAGVDTQYF.

The chain recombines TRBV18 with TRBJ2-7; D not resolved. CDR3 length: 12 residues. Germline V gene sequence: CDR1 KGHSH, CDR2 LQKENI. V was pared by 3 bases and J by 5 bases, with 8 bases between. Here the CDR3 reads CASSPQRDEQYF. The CDR3 nucleotides are TGTGCCAGCTCACCGCAAAGAGACGAGCAGTACTTC.

The CDR3 sequence: CASSHRTDLLYEQYF. As DNA, the CDR3 is TGCGCCAGCAGCCACAGGACAGACCTTCTCTACGAGCAGTACTTC. This rearrangement joins TRBV5-1 to TRBJ2-7; a possible D gene is TRBD1 (6 bases). The CDR3 is made up of 15 amino acids. The germline CDR1 and CDR2 sequences are SGHRS and YFSETQ. The V end was cut by 4 bases, the J end by 3 bases, with 17 bases between.

The chain uses TRBV5-5 and TRBJ1-1, with D hard to call. Trimming cost V 4 bases and J 1 base, with 14 bases left between them. Germline V lookup: CDR1 SGHKS, CDR2 YYEKEE (reference sequence). CDR3 length: 15 residues. The DNA of the CDR3 is TGTGCCAGCAGCCCGGGAACTCCCGGGAACACTGAAGCTTTCTTT. It translates to CASSPGTPGNTEAFF.

This clone showed up just a few times. The chain has TRBV9 and TRBJ1-5; 7 bases agree with TRBD1. Germline CDR1 and CDR2: SGDLS and YYNGEE. This CDR3 is built from 17 residues. V was clipped by 5 bases and J by 0 bases; unmatched bases: 11. This chain's CDR3 is CASSDGDSTYSNQPQHF. DNA for the CDR3: TGTGCCAGCAGTGACGGGGACAGTACCTATAGCAATCAGCCCCAGCATTTT.

The chain joins TRBV6-5 to TRBJ2-7; 7 bases map to TRBD2. CDR3 length: 14 residues. Trimming removed 5 bases from V and 2 bases from J; junction bases left unmatched: 6. Germline values: CDR1 MNHEY, CDR2 SVGAGI. The CDR3 nucleotides are TGTGCCAGCAGTGTCAGCGGGGCACCCTACGAGCAGTACTTC. It is translated as CASSVSGAPYEQYF.

The V and J genes are TRBV9 and TRBJ1-4; D possibly corresponds to TRBD1 (6 bases). The V end was cut by 1 base, the J end by 5 bases, with 15 bases between. CDR1 SGDLS and CDR2 YYNGEE come from the germline V gene. The CDR3 consists of 16 residues. DNA of the CDR3: TGTGCCAGCAGCGTACCGGGGACAAGGCGAAATGAAAAACTGTTTTTT. The encoded protein is CASSVPGTRRNEKLFF.

This sequence joins TRBV12-5 and TRBJ1-2; 10 bases line up with TRBD1. The V segment lost 0 bases and the J segment 0 bases; nucleotides outside the gene matches: 7. In germline, CDR1 is LGHNT, CDR2 FRNRAP. CDR3 length equals 18 residues. The CDR3 here is CASGLVLSGTGANYGYTF. The CDR3 nucleotides are TGTGCTAGTGGTTTGGTACTATCCGGGACAGGGGCTAACTATGGCTACACCTTC.

The rearrangement uses TRBV5-1 and TRBJ2-1; 9 bases are a match to TRBD2. The CDR3 is 17 amino acids. After removal of 1 base from V and 3 bases from J, the junction contained 8 bases not matched to a gene. From germline, CDR1 is SGHRS and CDR2 YFSETQ. In nucleotides, the CDR3 is TGCGCCAGCAGCTTGAACGGCGGGAGGGCCAACTACAATGAGCAGTTCTTC. Its protein product is CASSLNGGRANYNEQFF.

The chain has TRBV28 and TRBJ1-1, with D tentatively TRBD1 (6 bases). Trimming left V 10 bases short and J 5 bases short, with 20 bases between. The CDR3 sequence is 14 residues long. Germline lookup yields CDR1 MDHEN and CDR2 SYDVKM. The CDR3 region has the DNA TGTGCCACCATCTACCCCGGGGGGCTTACTGAAGCTTTCTTT. It specifies CATIYPGGLTEAFF.